Following are 31 T cell receptor beta chains from one sample sequenced in a study of Ad26.COV2.S vaccination and SARS-CoV-2 variants. Treatment meaning: about 20 received Ad26.COV2.S at low or high dose, single or two shots; about five received placebo; per-sample allocation not given. It was on day 63 after the first vaccine or placebo injection that samples were taken. Assay used: immunoSEQ multiplex PCR; TCRdb lists only in-frame clones, some missing. The repertoire has about 400,000 clones, roughly 90% of them found once; the top ten carry about 1.6%. Source: peripheral blood, taken in a trial of Ad26.COV2.S vaccine versus placebo. Receptors were obtained from a person between 18 and 59 years old who received the Ad26.COV2.S COVID-19 vaccine or a placebo.

The chain uses TRBV9 and TRBJ2-2; D is possibly TRBD2 (5 bases). From germline, CDR1 is SGDLS and CDR2 YYNGEE. Deletions cut 0 bases from V and 6 bases from J, with 9 bases between. This CDR3 has 14 residues. CDR3 in DNA: TGTGCCAGCAGCGTAGTTTCGGAGGCCGGGGAGCTGTTTTTT. Translation gives CASSVVSEAGELFF.

V and J are TRBV7-2 and TRBJ1-1; tentatively, D is TRBD1 (6 bases). Germline-derived CDR1 and CDR2 are SGHTA and FQGNSA. The CDR3 runs to 15 residues. The V end was cut by 1 base, the J end by 7 bases, with 16 bases between. The CDR3 reads CASSLGGLGAGEAFF. CDR3 nucleotides: TGTGCCAGCAGCTTAGGAGGACTGGGGGCAGGTGAAGCTTTCTTT.

This chain links TRBV7-9 with TRBJ2-5; tentatively, D is TRBD2 (6 bases). The CDR3 is made up of 15 amino acids. Germline lookup yields CDR1 SEHNR and CDR2 FQNEAQ (reference sequence). Deletions cut 7 bases from V and 5 bases from J, with 20 bases between. The CDR3 DNA follows: TGTGCCAGCACTCTACGGAGGGGCGTTGGGGAGACCCAGTACTTC. The encoded protein is CASTLRRGVGETQYF.

This clone was recorded once. The J gene is TRBJ1-6, the V gene TRBV4-2; no clear D. Trimming removed 0 bases at V and 0 bases at J, with 18 bases between. CDR3 length: 20 amino acids. CDR1 and CDR2 (germline): LGHNA, YNFKEQ. The CDR3 here is CASSQDISALRSSYNSPLHF. The DNA of the CDR3 is TGTGCCAGCAGCCAAGATATCTCGGCTTTAAGGAGCTCCTATAATTCACCCCTCCACTTT.

This rearrangement joins TRBV6-5 to TRBJ2-2; a possible D gene is TRBD2 (6 bases). This CDR3 is 16 amino acids long. CDR1 and CDR2 from the germline V gene are MNHEY and SVGAGI. Trimming cost V 2 bases and J 0 bases, with 10 bases left between them. CDR3 sequence: CASSYGGGTNTGELFF. The CDR3 DNA reads TGTGCCAGCAGTTACGGCGGCGGGACGAACACCGGGGAGCTGTTTTTT.

The chain couples TRBV5-5 to TRBJ2-1; D is uncertain. V shed 3 bases and J shed 2 bases, with 9 bases lying between them. The CDR3 extends over 14 amino acids. Germline lookup yields CDR1 SGHKS and CDR2 YYEKEE (reference sequence). The CDR3 DNA reads TGTGCCAGCAGCTCCGCCTTAACCTACAATGAGCAGTTCTTC. It translates to CASSSALTYNEQFF.

The V gene is TRBV4-3, the J gene TRBJ1-2, with D hard to call. This CDR3 region has 12 residues. Trimming left V 1 base short and J 4 bases short, with 4 bases between. Germline V gene lookup returns CDR1 LGHNA and CDR2 YSLEER. CDR3 residues: CASSQVGYGYTF. DNA for the CDR3: TGCGCCAGCAGCCAAGTGGGCTATGGCTACACCTTC.

The chain has TRBV7-9 and TRBJ1-1; a possible D gene is TRBD1 (5 bases). CDR3 length: 15 residues. Trimming cost V 2 bases and J 3 bases, with 13 bases left between them. Germline CDR1 SEHNR, CDR2 FQNEAQ (reference sequence). CDR3 protein: CASSLQSGKDTEAFF. The CDR3 nucleotides are TGTGCCAGCAGCTTACAGTCAGGGAAGGACACTGAAGCTTTCTTT.

This rearrangement joins TRBV4-1 to TRBJ1-1, with D maybe TRBD1 (5 bases). There are 13 residues in the CDR3. V was pared by 1 base and J by 4 bases, with 7 bases between. Germline CDR1 is MGHRA and CDR2 is YSYEKL. CDR3 bases: TGCGCCAGCAGCCAAGCAGGGTCCACTGAAGCTTTCTTT. This codes for CASSQAGSTEAFF.

The chain is built from TRBV4-3 and TRBJ2-7, with TRBD1 identical over 8 bases. Germline V gives CDR1 LGHNA, CDR2 YSLEER. Losses at the gene ends were 1 base for V and 2 bases for J; bases not matched to a gene: 10. The CDR3 runs to 17 residues. The CDR3 coding sequence is TGCGCCAGCAGCCAAGGAGTTCTCGGACAGGGAACCTACGAGCAGTACTTC. Its protein is CASSQGVLGQGTYEQYF.

The chain links TRBV14 to TRBJ1-6; a possible D gene is TRBD1 (5 bases). The V and J ends lost 0 bases and 4 bases respectively, with 13 bases between them. Germline V gene sequence: CDR1 SGHDN, CDR2 FVKESK. The length of the CDR3 is 17 residues. CDR3 nucleotides: TGTGCCAGCAGCCAAGATCTAGGGGTGTCGTATAATTCACCCCTCCACTTT. This codes for CASSQDLGVSYNSPLHF.

The CDR3 spells CSAKADRHGYTF. CDR3 coding DNA: TGCAGCGCCAAGGCAGACAGACATGGCTACACCTTC. The genes are TRBV29-1 and TRBJ1-2, with a weak D call TRBD1 (5 bases). Trimming took 7 bases from V and 6 from J, leaving 15 bases between them. Per germline, CDR1 SQVTM and CDR2 ANQGSEA. The length of the CDR3 is 12 residues.

This sequence joins TRBV27 and TRBJ2-1, with no clear D. This CDR3 spans 13 amino acids. Per the germline V gene, CDR1 is MNHEY and CDR2 is SMNVEV (reference sequence). V dropped 4 bases and J dropped 0 bases, with 4 bases sitting between them. Here the CDR3 DNA reads TGTGCCAGCAGTTCGAGCTCCTACAATGAGCAGTTCTTC. Amino acids: CASSSSSYNEQFF.

This clone was seen once. The genes are TRBV3-1 (or the pseudogene TRBV3-2) and TRBJ2-1; D remains unclear. The germline V gene has CDR1 LGHDT and CDR2 YNNKEL (reference sequence). Trimming removed 6 bases from V and 8 bases from J, with 14 bases in between. The CDR3 contains 13 residues. The CDR3 protein is CASSLGQSDEQFF. DNA of the CDR3: TGTGCCAGCAGTCTGGGTCAGTCCGATGAGCAGTTCTTC.

This clone showed up just once. This chain uses TRBV27 with TRBJ2-7, with D possibly being TRBD1 (6 bases). Germline V gene lookup returns CDR1 MNHEY and CDR2 SMNVEV (reference sequence). CDR3 length: 12 amino acids. Trimming left V 4 bases short and J 4 bases short, with 8 bases between. As DNA, the CDR3 is TGTGCCAGCAGTTATCAGGGGTACGAGCAGTACTTC. This sequence encodes CASSYQGYEQYF.

The genes are TRBV11-3 and TRBJ2-7, with a possible D match to TRBD1 (6 bases). V lost 10 bases to trimming and J lost 4 bases, with 17 bases between them. Germline lookup yields CDR1 SGHNT and CDR2 YENEEA. This CDR3 is built from 13 residues. The CDR3 loop reads CATFLGQSYEQYF. The DNA for the CDR3 is TGTGCCACCTTCCTAGGACAGTCTTACGAGCAGTACTTC.

The CDR3 loop reads CASSISGGFGTGELFF. The CDR3 DNA sequence: TGTGCCAGTAGTATTTCGGGGGGATTTGGCACCGGGGAGCTGTTTTTT. The J gene is TRBJ2-2, the V gene TRBV19; 7 bases match TRBD2. With 3 bases clipped from V and 4 bases from J, the junction kept 8 bases outside the gene matches. The CDR3 has 16 residues. Germline assignment: CDR1 LNHDA and CDR2 SQIVND (reference sequence).

The chain links TRBV11-2 to TRBJ1-1; D is perhaps TRBD1 (5 bases). V was clipped by 5 bases and J by 7 bases, with 20 bases between them. The CDR3 loop spans 15 amino acids. Per the germline V gene, CDR1 is SGHAT and CDR2 is FQNNGV. CDR3 in amino acids: CASSLSLEGLSEAFF. The CDR3 nucleotides read TGTGCCAGCAGCCTTAGTCTGGAGGGACTGAGTGAAGCTTTCTTT.

V and J are TRBV4-3 and TRBJ2-2, with D perhaps TRBD1 (6 bases). The CDR3 totals 18 residues. CDR1 is LGHNA, CDR2 YSLEER, per germline. V was shortened by 0 bases and J by 6 bases, with 20 bases between the two germline ends. CDR3 coding DNA: TGCGCCAGCAGCCAAGATATTAGGCAGGGGTTTGTATCCGGGGAGCTGTTTTTT. This encodes CASSQDIRQGFVSGELFF.

The rearrangement uses TRBV7-8 and TRBJ2-1; D call uncertain. Germline-derived CDR1 and CDR2 are SGHVS and FQNEAQ. The CDR3 sequence is 18 residues long. V was clipped by 2 bases and J by 0 bases, with 17 bases between them. As DNA, the CDR3 is TGTGCCAGCAGCTTACCTGCCGTCACATCGAGCTCCTACAATGAGCAGTTCTTC. This codes for CASSLPAVTSSSYNEQFF.

This rearrangement joins TRBV13 to TRBJ2-7; D remains ambiguous. This CDR3 comprises 15 residues. Between the trimmed V and J ends, which lost 3 bases and 2 bases, there was a span of 14 bases. Germline V gene data show CDR1 as PRHDT and CDR2 as FYEKMQ (reference sequence). In DNA form, the CDR3 reads TGTGCCAGCAGCTTTAGAGGTGGGTCTGCCTACGAGCAGTACTTC. Encoded protein: CASSFRGGSAYEQYF. The full variable domain, completed using reference TRBV13 and TRBJ2-7, is AAGVIQSPRHLIKEKRETATLKCYPIPRHDTVYWYQQGPGQDPQFLISFYEKMQSDKGSIPDRFSAQQFSDYHSELNMSSLELGDSALYFCASSFRGGSAYEQYFGPGTRLTVT.

The chain is built from TRBV19 and TRBJ2-7; the match to TRBD2 covers 8 bases. Germline-derived CDR1 and CDR2 are LNHDA and SQIVND (reference sequence). The CDR3 runs 16 residues. V lost 5 bases, J lost 0 bases, and 9 bases stayed unmatched. As DNA, the CDR3 is TGTGCCAGTAGTGGCTCCGGGACTAGTGGCTCCTACGAGCAGTACTTC. It translates to CASSGSGTSGSYEQYF.

This chain's CDR3 is CAWSPGWGRGLSVGYTF. CDR3 DNA sequence: TGTGCCTGGAGCCCTGGCTGGGGCAGGGGTCTATCTGTTGGCTACACCTTC. This chain uses TRBV30 with TRBJ1-2, with a weak D call TRBD1 (6 bases). Germline V lookup: CDR1 GTSNPN, CDR2 SVGIG (reference sequence). CDR3 length equals 17 residues. V was pared by 3 bases and J by 7 bases, with 27 bases between.

The V gene is TRBV29-1, the J gene TRBJ1-2, with 9 bases fitting TRBD1. Germline V gene data show CDR1 as SQVTM and CDR2 as ANQGSEA. V trimming: 6 bases; J trimming: 4 bases; junction bases outside the gene matches: 15. The CDR3 extends over 16 amino acids. The CDR3 reads CSVLQPGQGGRYGYTF. The DNA of the CDR3 is TGCAGCGTACTGCAACCGGGACAGGGAGGTCGCTATGGCTACACCTTC.

This chain joins TRBV3-1 (or the pseudogene TRBV3-2) and TRBJ2-5; tentative D call: TRBD2 (6 bases). The germline V and J ends were trimmed by 2 bases and 7 bases, with 17 bases remaining between them. This CDR3 has 15 residues. Per the germline V gene, CDR1 is LGHDT and CDR2 is YNNKEL (reference sequence). Written as DNA, the CDR3 is TGTGCCAGCAGCCAATACCCCGGGGGTGGGGGGACCCAGTACTTC. Its translation: CASSQYPGGGGTQYF.

The V gene is TRBV27, the J gene TRBJ2-5; 11 bases align to TRBD2. Germline V CDR1 and CDR2: MNHEY, SMNVEV (reference sequence). The CDR3 spans 16 residues. V gave up 4 bases and J gave up 5 bases; unmatched junction bases: 9. CDR3 sequence (DNA): TGTGCCAGCAGTTCTCTACTAGCGGGGGTGAGGGAGACCCAGTACTTC. Translated: CASSSLLAGVRETQYF.

The chain employs TRBV7-8 and TRBJ1-6; 7 nucleotides match TRBD1. Trimming at V came to 4 bases and at J to 10 bases, leaving 10 bases not matched to a gene. Germline CDR1 SGHVS, CDR2 FQNEAQ. The CDR3 sequence is 15 residues long. CDR3 loop: CASSSTKGAGSPLHF. The CDR3 nucleotides are TGTGCCAGCAGCTCAACCAAGGGGGCAGGGTCACCCCTCCACTTT.

V gene TRBV2 combines with J gene TRBJ1-5, with 11 nucleotides matching TRBD1. This CDR3 has 22 amino acids. CDR1 is SNHLY and CDR2 is FYNNEI in the germline V gene. The V segment lost 6 bases and the J segment 6 bases; nucleotides outside the gene matches: 28. Here the CDR3 reads CASRAMADGGRTGGIRFQPQHF. DNA of the CDR3: TGTGCCAGCAGGGCGATGGCGGACGGTGGGAGGACAGGGGGCATTCGATTTCAGCCCCAGCATTTT.

The chain uses TRBV7-2 and TRBJ1-6; weak D call: TRBD1 (5 bases). The CDR3 is made up of 14 amino acids. The germline gives CDR1 SGHTA, CDR2 FQGNSA. Trimming removed 3 bases from V and 8 bases from J, with 11 bases in between. DNA of the CDR3: TGTGCCAGCAGCTTGGGGGGGAAGTATTCACCCCTCCACTTT. Its protein product is CASSLGGKYSPLHF.

Only a few counts were recorded for this clone. The chain recombines TRBV6-5 with TRBJ1-6, with D hard to call. CDR1 and CDR2 (germline): MNHEY, SVGAGI. Trimming shortened V by 6 bases and J by 7 bases, and 10 bases separated the two germline ends. This CDR3 region has 13 residues. The CDR3 loop is CASSTRKNSPLHF. CDR3 nucleotides: TGTGCCAGCAGCACACGAAAAAATTCACCCCTCCACTTT.

The CDR3 DNA is TGTGCCAGCAGCTTCTTCGAGTCTGGAAACACCATATATTTT. This encodes CASSFFESGNTIYF. The chain combines TRBV5-6 with TRBJ1-3; D is unclear. The V gene's germline CDR1 is SGHDT and CDR2 YYEEEE. The CDR3 extends over 14 amino acids. Trimming pared 2 bases from V and 1 base from J, leaving 7 bases between. Looking up the rest from reference TRBV5-6 and TRBJ1-3 gives the full variable domain: DAGVTQSPTHLIKTRGQQVTLRCSPKSGHDTVSWYQQALGQGPQFIFQYYEEEERQRGNFPDRFSGHQFPNYSSELNVNALLLGDSALYLCASSFFESGNTIYFGEGSWLTVV.